The rows below give T cell receptor beta chains drawn from one sample of a study of blood T cells in healthy people across ages. A single record per CDR3 protein comes from TCRdb applying MiXCR to the 5' RACE reads. The sample carries hundreds of thousands of distinct CDR3 sequences, 20% to 25% recorded once. The sequencing sample was made of blood. These receptors all stem from a man aged 70-80 years in good health. Both conserved end residues are part of each CDR3. The D gene is left open where the match is weak. Rows give clone size only sometimes, using once, few, many, or a class for an expanded clone.

v_gene	abundance	d_gene	j_gene	CDR3aa	CDR3nt
TRBV2	few	TRBD1	TRBJ1-1	CASSAGPGGVTEAFF	TGTGCCAGCAGCGCGGGACCAGGGGGGGTTACTGAAGCTTTCTTT
TRBV5-1	.	.	TRBJ2-7	CASSLVSTSYEQYF	TGCGCCAGCAGCTTGGTTTCAACATCCTACGAGCAGTACTTC
TRBV7-6	.	TRBD2	TRBJ2-7	CASSLRASGTIYEQYF	TGTGCCAGCAGCTTAAGGGCTAGCGGAACAATCTACGAGCAGTACTTC
TRBV12-3/TRBV12-4	many	.	TRBJ2-7	CASRLDYEQYF	TGTGCCAGCAGACTAGACTACGAGCAGTACTTC
TRBV24-1	few	.	TRBJ2-3	CATSDQRSSTDTQYF	TGTGCCACCAGTGACCAACGCTCTAGCACAGATACGCAGTATTTT
TRBV29-1	.	.	TRBJ2-1	CSVEDRQSSYNEQFF	TGCAGCGTTGAGGACCGACAGAGCTCCTACAATGAGCAGTTCTTC
TRBV20-1	.	TRBD1	TRBJ1-1	CSARPWAGQGYTEAFF	TGCAGTGCTAGACCATGGGCCGGACAGGGATACACTGAAGCTTTCTTT
TRBV10-2	.	.	TRBJ2-3	CASSAPRGSTDTQYF	TGCGCCAGCAGTGCCCCGAGGGGGAGCACAGATACGCAGTATTTT
TRBV5-5	.	.	TRBJ2-7	CASSLALTGYYEQYF	TGTGCCAGCAGCTTGGCCCTGACAGGCTACTACGAGCAGTACTTC
TRBV9	.	TRBD2	TRBJ2-1	CASSAASGIYNEQFF	TGTGCCAGCAGCGCTGCTAGCGGGATCTACAATGAGCAGTTCTTC
TRBV12-3/TRBV12-4	.	TRBD2	TRBJ2-1	CASSPLAEGFNEQFF	TGTGCCAGCAGTCCCCTAGCGGAGGGGTTCAATGAGCAGTTCTTC
TRBV5-1	.	.	TRBJ1-3	CASSSTGPNGNTIYF	TGCGCCAGCAGCTCGACAGGTCCGAATGGAAACACCATATATTTT
TRBV11-2	.	.	TRBJ1-3	CASSLDGISGNTIYF	TGTGCCAGCAGCTTAGACGGCATCTCTGGAAACACCATATATTTT
TRBV4-1	.	.	TRBJ2-7	CASGFGEGTYEQYF	TGCGCCAGCGGGTTTGGTGAGGGAACCTACGAGCAGTACTTC
TRBV18	few	TRBD1	TRBJ2-5	CASSQGQRQETQYF	TGTGCCAGCTCTCAGGGACAGCGCCAAGAGACCCAGTACTTC
TRBV20-1	.	.	TRBJ2-5	CSARGTRGETQYF	TGCAGTGCTAGAGGGACGAGGGGAGAGACCCAGTACTTC
TRBV6-5	few	.	TRBJ2-7	CASSSVGTSHEQYF	TGTGCCAGCAGTTCGGTCGGGACCTCGCACGAGCAGTACTTC
TRBV28	few	.	TRBJ2-5	CASSSPGGSRETQYF	TGTGCCAGCAGCTCCCCTGGGGGTTCTCGGGAGACCCAGTACTTC
TRBV2	.	.	TRBJ2-3	CASTYVRSGTDTQYF	TGTGCCAGCACATATGTACGTTCGGGCACAGATACGCAGTATTTT
TRBV9	many	.	TRBJ2-3	CASSAKTMPTDTQYF	TGTGCCAGCAGCGCCAAGACTATGCCCACAGATACGCAGTATTTT